In this sample, the clone carrying this T cell receptor (beta chain) turned up many times. As yet, its antigen is unknown. The data were obtained in a study of T-cell reconstitution after alpha-beta-depleted transplantation in children. Study observations and caveats: Reports say that about two months after transplant, the alpha-beta T cells came out of several hundred graft clones that had expanded. Recipient T cells and thymic progenitors that survived were the source of the high TCRbeta diversity seen at day 60 in some patients. T-cell numbers and diversity one year post-transplant derived largely from freshly generated T cells.

It was with unique molecular identifiers that the TCRbeta library was prepared. TCRdb recomputed calls from the PCR reads with MiXCR, one row per CDR3 protein. The sample has about 170,000 distinct CDR3 sequences; approximately 10% are singletons. From germline, CDR1 is SGHTA and CDR2 FQGNSA. The CDR3 runs 13 residues. The ends were cut back, 3 bases at V and 4 bases at J, with 9 bases in the middle. The material was PBMCs, obtained before TCRalphabeta/CD19-depleted stem cell transplant. This sequence originates from a boy aged 2 to 10 with acute myeloid leukemia, due to receive a stem cell transplant. The genes are TRBV7-2 and TRBJ1-2; D is uncertain. This chain's CDR3 is CASSFSQTYGYTF. The CDR3, as DNA: TGTGCCAGCAGCTTCTCACAAACCTATGGCTACACCTTC. Using reference TRBV7-2 and TRBJ1-2 for the parts outside the CDR3, the full variable domain is GAGVSQSPSNKVTEKGKDVELRCDPISGHTALYWYRQSLGQGLEFLIYFQGNSAPDKSGLPSDRFSAERTGGSVSTLTIQRTQQEDSAVYLCASSFSQTYGYTFGSGTRLTVV.